This T cell receptor beta chain was obtained from a study of cytomegalovirus exposure and HLA in healthy donors. Broader study findings: Sequencing probably produced one cluster of sequence variants that were highly shared. The listing of some 170 TCR beta chains classed them as cytomegalovirus-associated. Reported performance of the classifier showed diagnosis of cytomegalovirus status with high specificity and sensitivity.

Germline V gene lookup returns CDR1 SGHKS and CDR2 YYEKEE (reference sequence). V shed 4 bases, J shed 1 base, and the junction held 7 bases outside the gene matches. There are 15 residues in the CDR3. Use of 60 Vbeta and 13 Jbeta primers characterized the PCR. Some clones are missing from TCRdb's copy, which holds only in-frame ones; the method was immunoSEQ multiplex PCR. The data show approximately 200,000 clones, with roughly four fifths seen just once and 0.098% held by the top ten. Details on this clone: As yet, its antigen is unknown.

What was sequenced was PBMCs. This receptor was taken from a boy aged 2-9 years in good health and CMV-seronegative. J is TRBJ2-5 and V is TRBV5-5, with 7 nucleotides matching TRBD2. CDR3 amino acids: CASSPTSASQETQYF. The CDR3 DNA follows: TGTGCCAGCAGCCCCACTAGCGCAAGCCAAGAGACCCAGTACTTC.